This T cell receptor beta chain was identified in a study of blood T cell repertoires in COVID-19. Overall study: Samples representing acute and convalescent COVID-19 were sourced from the United States, Italy and Spain. Sources were T cells, B-cell-depleted T cells, or PBMCs; the material itself was cDNA or gDNA.

Per the study methods: Estimation of nucleated cell counts was performed using reference gene primer amplification. Here immunoSEQ multiplex PCR was the method, and the copy in TCRdb shows in-frame clones only, minus some. That table supplies the V and J calls and clone size; D and trimming were determined from the DNA. The table has 28,000 or so clones, roughly four fifths seen once; the top ten hold around 69%. Per germline, CDR1 KGHSH and CDR2 LQKENI. Trimming pared 0 bases from V and 6 bases from J, leaving 9 bases between. The CDR3 totals 15 residues. Sequenced sample: peripheral blood. The chain is built from TRBV18 and TRBJ2-6; D is unclear. This sequence was found in a man aged 65 to 85 with acute or convalescent COVID-19. The CDR3 reads CASSPPAVPANVLTF. CDR3 coding DNA: TGTGCCAGCTCACCACCAGCTGTCCCGGCCAACGTCCTGACTTTC.